A single sample is the source of the 30 T cell receptor beta chains below, sequenced in a study of shared clonotypes between healthy human individuals. Profiled with immunoSEQ multiplex PCR; TCRdb holds only in-frame clones, not every one. The top ten hold 0.1% to 0.15% of the sample, which has millions of clones, 90% to 95% seen once. What was sequenced was naive CD4+ T cells sorted from blood. The subset: CD45RA+ positively selected. Every receptor here comes from a man aged 18 to 29 in good health.

The chain has TRBV5-1 and TRBJ1-2; 8 bases match TRBD1. The junction had 3 bases not matched to a gene; V was cut back by 2 bases and J by 6 bases. CDR1 is SGHRS, CDR2 YFSETQ, per germline. The CDR3 is 13 residues long. The CDR3: CASSLQGVDGYTF. CDR3 DNA: TGCGCCAGCAGCTTACAGGGGGTGGATGGCTACACCTTC. Combining the CDR3 with reference TRBV5-1 and TRBJ1-2 gives the whole variable domain KAGVTQTPRYLIKTRGQQVTLSCSPISGHRSVSWYQQTPGQGLQFLFEYFSETQRNKGNFPGRFSGRQFSNSRSEMNVSTLELGDSALYLCASSLQGVDGYTFGSGTRLTVV.

This chain joins TRBV30 and TRBJ2-7, with D hard to call. CDR1 and CDR2 (germline): GTSNPN, SVGIG (reference sequence). This CDR3 has 14 residues. Trimming removed 0 bases from V and 3 bases from J, with 12 bases in between. The CDR3: CAWSVLNSYYEQYF. The CDR3 nucleotides are TGTGCCTGGAGTGTCTTAAATAGCTACTACGAGCAGTACTTC.

The V gene is TRBV12-5, the J gene TRBJ2-7; D may be TRBD1 (6 bases). CDR1 is LGHNT and CDR2 is FRNRAP in the germline V gene. V was shortened by 9 bases and J by 4 bases, with 16 bases between the two germline ends. The CDR3 loop spans 13 amino acids. CDR3 region: CASSEGDRYEQYF. CDR3 nucleotide sequence: TGTGCTAGCTCTGAGGGGGATCGGTACGAGCAGTACTTC.

V and J are TRBV30 and TRBJ2-7; D may be TRBD2 (6 bases). The V end was cut by 0 bases, the J end by 5 bases, with 32 bases between. CDR3 size: 20 residues. Germline CDR1 and CDR2: GTSNPN and SVGIG (reference sequence). Written as DNA, the CDR3 is TGTGCCTGGAGTGTAAGTCCTTTCCGCTCATTACGCGGGGCCAGCAACGAGCAGTACTTC. As protein: CAWSVSPFRSLRGASNEQYF.

This chain uses TRBV5-1 with TRBJ2-2; D gene uncertain. CDR1 and CDR2 from the germline V gene are SGHRS and YFSETQ. The CDR3 covers 16 residues. With 0 bases removed from V and 0 bases from J, the gap between germline ends came to 9 bases. Written as DNA, the CDR3 is TGCGCCAGCAGCTTGGGTGGCAGAGCGAACACCGGGGAGCTGTTTTTT. Its translation: CASSLGGRANTGELFF.

This chain links TRBV2 with TRBJ2-5, with TRBD1 identical over 7 bases. V shed 7 bases and J 4 bases; nucleotides not matched to a gene: 9. The germline gives CDR1 SNHLY, CDR2 FYNNEI. The CDR3 consists of 14 residues. In nucleotides, the CDR3 is TGTGCCAGCACCCAACAGGGGTCAAGAGAGACCCAGTACTTC. Its protein product is CASTQQGSRETQYF.

This rearrangement joins TRBV5-1 to TRBJ2-3; D is tentatively TRBD1 or TRBD2 (5 bases each). Trimming took 0 bases from V and 4 from J, leaving 12 bases between them. Germline loops: CDR1 SGHRS, CDR2 YFSETQ. The CDR3 length is 15 residues. The CDR3, as DNA: TGCGCCAGCAGCTTGGAAGCCGTGGGGGCAGATACGCAGTATTTT. This gives the protein CASSLEAVGADTQYF.

Regarding this clone: Other DNA sequences in this specimen translate into the identical CDR3. The V gene is TRBV29-1, the J gene TRBJ1-1, with no clear D. Trimming pared 1 base from V and 0 bases from J, leaving 6 bases between. Looked up from germline, CDR1 is SQVTM and CDR2 is ANQGSEA. The CDR3 has 13 amino acids. The DNA of the CDR3 is TGCAGCGTTGAAGGGCGCATGAACACTGAAGCTTTCTTT. Its translation is CSVEGRMNTEAFF.

To note about this clone: Other DNA sequences in this sample translate to the same CDR3. The chain has TRBV5-1 and TRBJ2-3, with D unclear. V shed 0 bases and J shed 2 bases, with 10 bases lying between them. CDR3 size: 15 residues. From germline, CDR1 is SGHRS and CDR2 YFSETQ. CDR3 bases: TGCGCCAGCAGCTTGGCCGGCTCCCCCACAGATACGCAGTATTTT. This sequence encodes CASSLAGSPTDTQYF.

This rearrangement joins TRBV7-3 to TRBJ1-2; D gene uncertain. CDR3 length equals 14 residues. The germline V and J ends were trimmed by 2 bases and 8 bases, with 15 bases remaining between them. Germline V gives CDR1 SGHTA, CDR2 FQGTGA. This CDR3 reads CASSLGPEGLGYTF. The CDR3 bases are TGTGCCAGCAGCTTAGGCCCGGAGGGCTTAGGCTACACCTTC.

The J gene is TRBJ2-3, the V gene TRBV5-4, with 9 bases lining up with TRBD2. Germline trimming cut 7 bases from V and 4 bases from J; bases unmatched to any gene: 7. This CDR3 comprises 14 residues. Germline V gives CDR1 SGHNT, CDR2 YYREEE (reference sequence). The CDR3 reads CASGTGTSSDTQYF. Here the CDR3 DNA reads TGTGCCAGCGGAACCGGGACTAGCTCAGATACGCAGTATTTT.

A remark on this clone: Distinct nucleotide sequences in the sample also encode this CDR3. This rearrangement joins TRBV6-5 to TRBJ2-1, with 9 bases lining up with TRBD2. V trimming: 5 bases; J trimming: 7 bases; junction bases outside the gene matches: 6. The CDR3 spans 14 residues. Germline V gene lookup returns CDR1 MNHEY and CDR2 SVGAGI. In DNA, the CDR3 is TGTGCCAGCAGTCGAATAGCGGGAGCTAATGAGCAGTTCTTC. Its protein is CASSRIAGANEQFF.

This clone was counted only a few times. A read error may produce the germline difference seen at one junction end. The chain is built from TRBV6-1 and TRBJ1-2; D is perhaps TRBD1 (5 bases). Germline values: CDR1 MNHNS, CDR2 SASEGT. The CDR3 totals 13 residues. This chain's CDR3 is CASIEPEGYGYTF. CDR3 sequence (DNA): TGTGCCAGCATTGAACCGGAGGGGTATGGCTACACCTTC.

The chain couples TRBV7-2 to TRBJ2-1, with D perhaps assigned TRBD1 or TRBD2 (5 bases each). The V gene's germline CDR1 is SGHTA and CDR2 FQGNSA. CDR3 size: 16 residues. The V end was cut by 4 bases, the J end by 11 bases, with 24 bases between. The CDR3 DNA reads as TGTGCCAGCAGCTCATCCGGGACCAAGACCAGAACCCAGCAGTTCTTC. Its protein product is CASSSSGTKTRTQQFF. The whole variable domain, filled in from reference TRBV7-2 and TRBJ2-1, reads GAGVSQSPSNKVTEKGKDVELRCDPISGHTALYWYRQSLGQGLEFLIYFQGNSAPDKSGLPSDRFSAERTGGSVSTLTIQRTQQEDSAVYLCASSSSGTKTRTQQFFGPGTRLTVL.

This clone has a single count. The chain recombines TRBV9 with TRBJ2-5; D ambiguous. Trimming left V 4 bases short and J 1 base short, with 17 bases between. Per germline, CDR1 SGDLS and CDR2 YYNGEE. This CDR3 spans 16 amino acids. CDR3 protein: CASSPHLGTSQETQYF. The CDR3 DNA reads as TGTGCCAGCAGCCCTCATTTGGGCACCTCCCAAGAGACCCAGTACTTC.

The chain joins TRBV6-1 to TRBJ2-3; 8 positions match TRBD2. Germline CDR1 is MNHNS and CDR2 is SASEGT. Trimming cost V 3 bases and J 3 bases; bases outside gene matches: 5. The CDR3 totals 15 residues. CDR3 DNA: TGTGCCAGCAGTGACAGGGCTAGCGGGACAGATACGCAGTATTTT. Its protein product is CASSDRASGTDTQYF.

The V call is TRBV28, the J call TRBJ2-1, with unresolved D. V was cut by 7 bases and J by 0 bases, with 10 bases left in between. This CDR3 contains 14 residues. Germline lookup yields CDR1 MDHEN and CDR2 SYDVKM. CDR3 DNA sequence: TGTGCCAGCACGGACGCTAGCTCCTACAATGAGCAGTTCTTC. Its protein is CASTDASSYNEQFF.

The rearrangement links TRBV5-6 to TRBJ2-5, with D possibly being TRBD2 (6 bases). Germline CDR1 is SGHDT and CDR2 is YYEEEE. CDR3 length: 14 residues. V was cut by 3 bases and J by 5 bases, with 14 bases left in between. The CDR3 nucleotides are TGTGCCAGCAGCTCGAGCGGGTCCTGGGAGACCCAGTACTTC. Amino acid sequence: CASSSSGSWETQYF.

V is TRBV7-9 and J is TRBJ1-1; D is possibly TRBD1 (6 bases). With 5 bases removed from V and 7 bases from J, the gap between germline ends came to 14 bases. The CDR3 has 13 residues. Germline V gives CDR1 SEHNR, CDR2 FQNEAQ (reference sequence). The CDR3, as DNA: TGTGCCAGCAGCCTAACAGGGTACAGTGAAGCTTTCTTT. It is translated as CASSLTGYSEAFF.

The V and J genes are TRBV7-9 and TRBJ1-6, with 10 bases lining up with TRBD1. Trimming cost V 4 bases and J 3 bases; bases outside gene matches: 9. CDR1 and CDR2 from the germline V gene are SEHNR and FQNEAQ (reference sequence). This CDR3 has 18 residues. The CDR3: CASSSEGQGVNYNSPLHF. The CDR3 coding sequence is TGTGCCAGCAGCTCAGAAGGACAGGGGGTAAACTATAATTCACCCCTCCACTTT.

This clone was found once. CDR3 amino acids: CASSPTGTSVEQYF. DNA for the CDR3: TGTGCCAGCAGTCCAACCGGGACTAGCGTCGAGCAGTACTTC. The rearrangement links TRBV27 to TRBJ2-7; 10 positions match TRBD2. The CDR3 consists of 14 residues. With V trimmed by 5 bases and J by 6 bases, 7 bases remained unmatched. The V gene's germline CDR1 is MNHEY and CDR2 SMNVEV (reference sequence).

The chain recombines TRBV6-5 with TRBJ1-4; 11 bases agree with TRBD1. The CDR3 covers 14 residues. Germline CDR1 reads MNHEY; CDR2 reads SVGAGI. After removal of 6 bases from V and 7 bases from J, the junction contained 4 bases not matched to a gene. The CDR3 reads CASSRGTGGEKLFF. As DNA, the CDR3 is TGTGCCAGCAGCCGAGGGACAGGGGGTGAAAAACTGTTTTTT.

The genes are TRBV4-1 and TRBJ2-2; D gene unclear. From germline, CDR1 is MGHRA and CDR2 YSYEKL. Trimming left V 0 bases short and J 4 bases short, with 18 bases between. The CDR3 contains 18 residues. The CDR3: CASSQDVGSLVGTGELFF. CDR3 nucleotide sequence: TGCGCCAGCAGCCAAGATGTGGGTAGCCTTGTGGGCACCGGGGAGCTGTTTTTT.

This chain links TRBV28 with TRBJ1-2; unclear D gene. The CDR3 spans 14 residues. Trimming cost V 2 bases and J 0 bases, with 7 bases left between them. CDR1 is MDHEN and CDR2 is SYDVKM in the germline V gene. Written as DNA, the CDR3 is TGTGCCAGCAGTTTAGTCGGCTCTAACTATGGCTACACCTTC. As protein: CASSLVGSNYGYTF.

This rearrangement joins TRBV7-2 to TRBJ2-1, with a possible D match to TRBD2 (5 bases). CDR3 length: 16 amino acids. The V end lost 0 bases, the J end lost 6 bases, and 15 bases lay between the germline ends. The V gene's germline CDR1 is SGHTA and CDR2 FQGNSA. CDR3 sequence: CASSLASSVTGNEQFF. The CDR3 DNA follows: TGTGCCAGCAGCTTAGCGAGTAGCGTGACGGGCAATGAGCAGTTCTTC. The full variable domain, completed using reference TRBV7-2 and TRBJ2-1, is GAGVSQSPSNKVTEKGKDVELRCDPISGHTALYWYRQSLGQGLEFLIYFQGNSAPDKSGLPSDRFSAERTGGSVSTLTIQRTQQEDSAVYLCASSLASSVTGNEQFFGPGTRLTVL.

V usage is TRBV29-1 and J usage is TRBJ2-2; D ambiguous. Germline CDR1 reads SQVTM; CDR2 reads ANQGSEA. Trimming stripped 5 bases from V and 8 bases from J, with 15 bases between. The CDR3 contains 13 residues. The CDR3 DNA reads TGCAGCGTTTTTGGACGAGTGGGAGGGGAGCTGTTTTTT. Protein sequence: CSVFGRVGGELFF.

The chain recombines TRBV11-2 with TRBJ2-3; maybe TRBD2 (5 bases). Germline V lookup: CDR1 SGHAT, CDR2 FQNNGV. The CDR3 covers 15 residues. Trimming removed 5 bases from V and 5 bases from J, with 17 bases in between. The CDR3 loop reads CASSMSGAGGDTQYF. Here the CDR3 DNA reads TGTGCCAGCAGCATGAGCGGAGCTGGTGGAGATACGCAGTATTTT.

The chain is built from TRBV6-5 and TRBJ2-7, with D maybe TRBD2 (6 bases). This CDR3 spans 14 amino acids. The ends were cut back, 7 bases at V and 0 bases at J, with 13 bases in the middle. Germline V CDR1 and CDR2: MNHEY, SVGAGI. The CDR3 DNA follows: TGTGCCAGCACCCACCCCGGGAGCTCCTACGAGCAGTACTTC. Its protein is CASTHPGSSYEQYF.

The chain carries TRBV18 and TRBJ2-5, with D possibly being TRBD1 (5 bases). The DNA end lines up better with TRBJ2-7; the J call may be wrong. CDR3 length: 14 amino acids. CDR1 is KGHSH and CDR2 is LQKENI in the germline V gene. The CDR3 protein is CASSPSQGSYEQYF. The CDR3 region has the DNA TGTGCCAGCTCACCATCGCAGGGCTCCTACGAGCAGTACTTC.

The DNA for the CDR3 is TGTGCCAGCTCACCATTTGGGGATACGAACACTGAAGCTTTCTTT. Translated: CASSPFGDTNTEAFF. The chain uses TRBV18 and TRBJ1-1; no reliable D call. Germline V gene data show CDR1 as KGHSH and CDR2 as LQKENI. Trimming pared 2 bases from V and 1 base from J, leaving 11 bases between. CDR3 length: 15 amino acids.